The T cell receptor (beta chain) described here comes from a study of read filtering for tumor transcriptome and immune sequencing. Study in general: Among patients, around 18 were male and approximately 15 female, aged about 47 to 85 (mean approximately 62). TCR-mapped reads were about 3.5 to 10.27 million with IR-seq versus roughly 75 to 1,400 with RNA-seq.

The CDR3 length is 15 residues. Germline trimming cut 4 bases from V and 4 bases from J; bases unmatched to any gene: 3. Germline assignment: CDR1 MDHEN and CDR2 SYDVKM. To note about this clonotype: Antigen specificity is unknown.

Study-level findings and limits: RNA-seq captured clonotypes less deeply and reliably than IR-seq. Single-read clonotypes: 80% to 90% of IR-seq clonotypes (roughly 4% of reads), 65% to 75% of RNA-seq clonotypes (44.6% of reads).

Molecular barcoded adaptors covering alpha/delta and beta/gamma chains were used on about 0.4 ug RNA. TCRdb ran MiXCR on the reads and lists one entry per CDR3 protein. The sample carries tens of thousands of distinct CDR3 sequences, about an eighth recorded once. Input material: a population of CD138-negative cells sorted from bone marrow. The sequence derives from a donor over 35 with multiple myeloma. V usage is TRBV28 and J usage is TRBJ2-2; 10 bases align to TRBD2. The CDR3 sequence: CASSSRLAGTGELFF. Here the CDR3 DNA reads TGTGCCAGCAGTTCCCGACTAGCGGGCACCGGGGAGCTGTTTTTT. Full variable domain (remainder filled in from reference TRBV28 and TRBJ2-2): DVKVTQSSRYLVKRTGEKVFLECVQDMDHENMFWYRQDPGLGLRLIYFSYDVKMKEKGDIPEGYSVSREKKERFSLILESASTNQTSMYLCASSSRLAGTGELFFGEGSRLTVL.